These 11 T cell receptor beta chains were all obtained from the same sample, sequenced in a study of OX40 agonist ivuxolimab in advanced cancers. Method: immunoSEQ multiplex PCR; TCRdb's copy keeps in-frame clones and lacks some. The data show about 64,000 clones, with roughly 80% seen just once and around 5% held by the top ten. This specimen consisted of CD4+ or CD8+ T cells sorted from blood, obtained in a trial of the OX40 agonist ivuxolimab. These receptor sequences come from an adult with an advanced solid tumor such as melanoma, head and neck, liver or kidney cancer.

The chain uses TRBV4-1 and TRBJ2-5, with TRBD2 matching over 13 bases. This CDR3 is 16 amino acids long. CDR1 is MGHRA, CDR2 YSYEKL, per germline. The V and J ends lost 1 base and 5 bases, in that order; junction bases with no gene match: 4. Here the CDR3 DNA reads TGCGCCAGCAGCCAAGGGACTAGCGGGAGTACGGAGACCCAGTACTTC. Translating it yields CASSQGTSGSTETQYF.

This chain connects TRBV6-9 to TRBJ1-3; no reliable D call. Trimming took off 4 bases at V and 0 bases at J, with 7 bases between the two ends. This CDR3 spans 14 amino acids. The germline V gene encodes CDR1 MNHGY and CDR2 SVAAGI. The CDR3 region has the DNA TGTGCCAGCAGTTTAATTGGCTCTGGAAACACCATATATTTT. It is translated as CASSLIGSGNTIYF.

This rearrangement joins TRBV2 to TRBJ1-3, with D unclear. Between the trimmed V and J ends, which lost 8 bases and 0 bases, there was a span of 11 bases. Germline V lookup: CDR1 SNHLY, CDR2 FYNNEI. This CDR3 has 14 amino acids. The CDR3 DNA reads as TGTGCCAGCCGTACGGGAGACTCTGGAAACACCATATATTTT. This gives the protein CASRTGDSGNTIYF.

This clone came up once. The rearrangement joins TRBV9 to TRBJ1-5; perhaps TRBD1 as D (5 bases). Trimming cost V 3 bases and J 11 bases, with 12 bases left between them. This CDR3 has 12 amino acids. Germline CDR1 SGDLS, CDR2 YYNGEE. The CDR3 loop is CASSGIRGTQHF. CDR3 sequence (DNA): TGTGCCAGCAGCGGGATCCGGGGGACCCAGCATTTT. Based on the CDR3 plus reference TRBV9 and TRBJ1-5, the full variable domain is DSGVTQTPKHLITATGQRVTLRCSPRSGDLSVYWYQQSLDQGLQFLIQYYNGEERAKGNILERFSAQQFPDLHSELNLSSLELGDSALYFCASSGIRGTQHFGDGTRLSIL.

This clone has only one observation. This chain links TRBV6-5 with TRBJ2-7; tentatively, D is TRBD1 (6 bases). This CDR3 has 14 amino acids. CDR1 is MNHEY, CDR2 SVGAGI, per germline. Trimming took off 6 bases at V and 3 bases at J, with 15 bases between the two ends. In nucleotides, the CDR3 is TGTGCCAGCAGCCCCTTTGGGGGCGGCTACGAGCAGTACTTC. Translation: CASSPFGGGYEQYF.

J is TRBJ1-1 and V is TRBV5-1; D is unresolved. The CDR3 has 14 amino acids. Germline CDR1 is SGHRS and CDR2 is YFSETQ. Trimming left V 1 base short and J 1 base short, with 8 bases between. CDR3 amino acids: CASSLFNGNTEAFF. The CDR3 DNA reads TGCGCCAGCAGCTTGTTTAACGGGAACACTGAAGCTTTCTTT.

The chain carries TRBV6-1 and TRBJ1-1; no firm D call. V shed 2 bases and J shed 3 bases, with 10 bases lying between them. The germline V gene has CDR1 MNHNS and CDR2 SASEGT. The CDR3 extends over 14 amino acids. For the CDR3, the DNA is TGTGCCAGCAGTGAATTAGAGGTAGACACTGAAGCTTTCTTT. Translating gives CASSELEVDTEAFF.

The CDR3 region has the DNA TGTGCCAGCAGACTTACGGGACTAGCGGGGGGCCCAGATACGCAGTATTTT. Its translation: CASRLTGLAGGPDTQYF. This chain uses TRBV4-2 with TRBJ2-3; 15 bases are a match to TRBD2. J lost 4 bases, V lost 6 bases, and 8 bases had no gene match. CDR1 LGHNA and CDR2 YNFKEQ come from the germline V gene. This CDR3 has 17 amino acids.

The chain employs TRBV7-8 and TRBJ1-2; 7 nucleotides agree with TRBD1. With 8 bases clipped from V and 5 bases from J, the junction kept 8 bases outside the gene matches. Germline-derived CDR1 and CDR2 are SGHVS and FQNEAQ. The CDR3 length is 13 residues. The CDR3 DNA sequence: TGTGCCAGCGGAGGGGGCAGGAGATATGGCTACACCTTC. Its protein is CASGGGRRYGYTF.

This sequence joins TRBV5-1 and TRBJ2-3; D is undetermined. The CDR3 covers 11 residues. The V and J ends lost 0 bases and 6 bases respectively, with 2 bases between them. CDR1 and CDR2 (germline): SGHRS, YFSETQ. This CDR3 reads CASSLDDTQYF. Written as DNA, the CDR3 is TGCGCCAGCAGCTTGGATGATACGCAGTATTTT.

This sequence joins TRBV27 and TRBJ2-7; D gene unclear. CDR1 is MNHEY and CDR2 is SMNVEV in the germline V gene (reference sequence). There are 12 residues in the CDR3. Between the trimmed V and J ends, which lost 5 bases and 3 bases, there was a span of 8 bases. The CDR3 nucleotides are TGTGCCAGCAGTGGCCAGCGCTACGAGCAGTACTTC. Translated: CASSGQRYEQYF.